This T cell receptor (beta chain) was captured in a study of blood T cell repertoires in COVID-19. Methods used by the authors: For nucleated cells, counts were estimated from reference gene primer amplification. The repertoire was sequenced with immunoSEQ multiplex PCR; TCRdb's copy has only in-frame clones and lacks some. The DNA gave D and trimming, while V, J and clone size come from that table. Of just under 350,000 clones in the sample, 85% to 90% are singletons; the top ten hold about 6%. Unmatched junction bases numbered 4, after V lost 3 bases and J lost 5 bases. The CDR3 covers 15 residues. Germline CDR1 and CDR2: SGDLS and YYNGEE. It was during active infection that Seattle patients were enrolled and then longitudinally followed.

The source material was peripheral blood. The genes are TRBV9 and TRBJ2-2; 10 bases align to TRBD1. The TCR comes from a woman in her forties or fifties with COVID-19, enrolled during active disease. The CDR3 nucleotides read TGTGCCAGCAGCGGCGGGACAGGGGAGACCGGGGAGCTGTTTTTT. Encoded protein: CASSGGTGETGELFF.